The 8 T cell receptor beta chains reported below all come from one sample, sequenced in a study of Ad26.COV2.S vaccination and SARS-CoV-2 variants. Method: immunoSEQ multiplex PCR; TCRdb's copy keeps in-frame clones and lacks some. The sample lists 440,000 or so clones; 89% were seen once. The treatment was: approximately 18 received Ad26.COV2.S at low or high dose, single or two shots; several received placebo; per-sample allocation not given. Sampling happened 63 days after the first vaccine or placebo injection. Sequencing was performed on peripheral blood, taken in a trial of Ad26.COV2.S vaccine versus placebo. The receptors shown here come from a person between 18 and 59 years old who received the Ad26.COV2.S COVID-19 vaccine or a placebo.

The rearrangement uses TRBV19 and TRBJ2-1, with D perhaps matching TRBD1 or TRBD2 (5 bases each). The V end was cut by 10 bases, the J end by 3 bases, with 13 bases between. The CDR3 covers 13 residues. In germline, CDR1 is LNHDA, CDR2 SQIVND (reference sequence). Written as DNA, the CDR3 is TGTGCCACTACGGGACGGGACTACAATGAGCAGTTCTTC. It specifies CATTGRDYNEQFF.

The chain couples TRBV7-9 to TRBJ1-2; D unresolved. The CDR3 runs to 13 residues. V lost 2 bases, J lost 4 bases, and 8 bases lay in between. The germline gives CDR1 SEHNR, CDR2 FQNEAQ (reference sequence). CDR3 DNA: TGTGCCAGCAGCTTATGGGCAGGCTATGGCTACACCTTC. This encodes CASSLWAGYGYTF.

This chain uses TRBV28 with TRBJ1-5; the D is unclear. The CDR3 extends over 15 amino acids. Per germline, CDR1 MDHEN and CDR2 SYDVKM. Between the trimmed V and J ends, which lost 2 bases and 4 bases, there was a span of 12 bases. The CDR3 is CASSLREGSNQPQHF. CDR3 nucleotides: TGTGCCAGCAGTTTAAGAGAGGGATCGAATCAGCCCCAGCATTTT.

This chain connects TRBV27 to TRBJ2-1, with 8 positions matching TRBD2. J gave up 2 bases and V 4 bases, and 4 bases lay outside the gene matches. CDR3 length equals 15 residues. Germline V gene sequence: CDR1 MNHEY, CDR2 SMNVEV (reference sequence). The CDR3 DNA sequence: TGTGCCAGCAGTTGGGGGACTAGAGCCTACAATGAGCAGTTCTTC. Its protein product is CASSWGTRAYNEQFF.

The chain couples TRBV19 to TRBJ1-2, with D possibly matching TRBD1 (6 bases). Trimming took off 6 bases at V and 4 bases at J, with 15 bases between the two ends. Germline assignment: CDR1 LNHDA and CDR2 SQIVND (reference sequence). The CDR3 spans 14 residues. In DNA, the CDR3 is TGTGCCAGTAGCATATTTGGGGGGCTCTATGGCTACACCTTC. It yields the protein CASSIFGGLYGYTF.

The V gene is TRBV3-1 (or the pseudogene TRBV3-2), the J gene TRBJ2-1; TRBD1 might be the D (6 bases). The CDR3 totals 13 residues. V lost 6 bases and J 6 bases, leaving 12 bases between the germline ends. Germline CDR1 and CDR2: LGHDT and YNNKEL (reference sequence). CDR3 nucleotide sequence: TGTGCCAGCAGTCTACAGGGATCCAATGAGCAGTTCTTC. As protein: CASSLQGSNEQFF.

The rearrangement links TRBV7-9 to TRBJ1-4; D not resolved. The CDR3 consists of 12 residues. Trimming took off 5 bases at V and 6 bases at J, with 7 bases between the two ends. Germline values: CDR1 SEHNR, CDR2 FQNEAQ (reference sequence). The CDR3 DNA sequence: TGTGCCAGCAGCCCCCAGGATGAAAAACTGTTTTTT. It encodes CASSPQDEKLFF.

The chain employs TRBV27 and TRBJ1-2; no reliable D call. The CDR3 contains 15 residues. V was trimmed by 5 bases and J by 8 bases, leaving 21 bases between them. Germline CDR1 MNHEY, CDR2 SMNVEV (reference sequence). CDR3 nucleotides: TGTGCCAGCAGTCTTACAAACGGACTGCCCTGGGGCTACACCTTC. Protein: CASSLTNGLPWGYTF.